What follows describes a single TCR beta chain. The table lists this clone with a count of one. This receptor's antigen is unknown. No much larger clone is present one base from it, and per-base qualities are unavailable. The source of the sample is a study of T cell changes during pregnancy in multiple sclerosis (dated by TCRdb to the late 2010s). Describing the broader study: The study looked at changes in the T cell repertoire across pregnancy in women with multiple sclerosis.

Library method: the immunoSEQ multiplex PCR assay. The clones in this table, taken by TCRdb from immuneACCESS, are in-frame only. Not every clone is retained; where verified, under half of the shortfall comes from an unresolved V gene, and the cause of the rest is unknown. The sample table holds 45,000 to 75,000 clones, of which 80% to 95% were seen once. The ten most abundant clones make up 0.85% to 1% of the sample. The sample here was peripheral blood, taken in the first trimester of pregnancy. The receptor was isolated from a female donor with multiple sclerosis, enrolled in a pregnancy study.

The sequence in DNA is TGTGCCAGTAGTACAGGGGGCTTGGCTAATGAAAAACTGTTTTTT. Protein translation: CASSTGGLANEKLFF. The V and J genes are TRBV19 and TRBJ1-4, and 8 junctional nucleotides match TRBD1. The CDR3 numbers 15 residues from cysteine through phenylalanine. Just CDR3 DNA is preserved here, 45 bases in frame from base 1. The germline V gene encodes CDR1 LNHDA and CDR2 SQIVND (reference sequence). Relative to germline, V is missing 4 bases and J is missing 3 bases, with 4 bases of the junction outside any gene match. The CDR3 plus the reference TRBV19 and TRBJ1-4 genes for the other parts give the full variable domain: DGGITQSPKYLFRKEGQNVTLSCEQNLNHDAMYWYRQDPGQGLRLIYYSQIVNDFQKGDIAEGYSVSREKKESFPLTVTSAQKNPTAFYLCASSTGGLANEKLFFGSGTQLSVL.